The T cell receptor beta chain described here comes from a study of CD8 T cells in Susac syndrome. After removal of 6 bases from V and 1 base from J, the junction contained 4 bases not matched to a gene. Per the germline V gene, CDR1 is DFQATT and CDR2 is SNEGSKA (reference sequence). This CDR3 is 15 amino acids long. With random hexamers, reverse transcription was performed on roughly 0.5 to 1 ug of RNA. immunoSEQ multiplex PCR amplified TCR beta CDR3 across 54 Vbeta, 13 Jbeta. TCRdb recomputed calls from the immunoSEQ multiplex PCR reads with MiXCR, one row per CDR3 protein. The profile shows fewer than 350,000 distinct CDR3 sequences, about 89% of them singletons.

Sequencing used CD8+ T cells from PBMCs. This receptor was identified in a human donor with multiple sclerosis. This chain connects TRBV20-1 to TRBJ2-3; 13 bases fit TRBD2. The CDR3 here is CSAPGLAGGTDTQYF. The DNA of the CDR3 is TGCAGTGCCCCAGGACTAGCGGGAGGCACAGATACGCAGTATTTT.